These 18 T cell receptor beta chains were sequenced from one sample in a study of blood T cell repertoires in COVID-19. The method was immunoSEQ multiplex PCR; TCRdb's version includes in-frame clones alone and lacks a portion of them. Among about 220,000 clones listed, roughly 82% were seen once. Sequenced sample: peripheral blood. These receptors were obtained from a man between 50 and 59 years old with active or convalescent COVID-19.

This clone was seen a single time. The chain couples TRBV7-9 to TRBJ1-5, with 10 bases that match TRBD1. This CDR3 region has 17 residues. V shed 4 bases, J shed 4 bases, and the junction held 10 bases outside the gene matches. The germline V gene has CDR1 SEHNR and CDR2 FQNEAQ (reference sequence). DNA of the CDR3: TGTGCCAGCAGCTCCTCGGACAGGGGGGAGTGGAATCAGCCCCAGCATTTT. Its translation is CASSSSDRGEWNQPQHF. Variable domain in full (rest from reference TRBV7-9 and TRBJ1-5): DTGVSQNPRHKITKRGQNVTFRCDPISEHNRLYWYRQTLGQGPEFLTYFQNEAQLEKSRLLSDRFSAERPKGSFSTLEIQRTEQGDSAMYLCASSSSDRGEWNQPQHFGDGTRLSIL.

CDR3 DNA sequence: TGTGCCAGCAGTTTGCCGACAGGGTGGCAGACCCAGTACTTC. It yields the protein CASSLPTGWQTQYF. This rearrangement joins TRBV28 to TRBJ2-5, with TRBD1 matching 7 bases. This CDR3 is 14 amino acids long. J was trimmed by 6 bases and V by 3 bases; bases with no gene match: 7. Germline loops: CDR1 MDHEN, CDR2 SYDVKM. The variable domain in full, completed from reference TRBV28 and TRBJ2-5, reads DVKVTQSSRYLVKRTGEKVFLECVQDMDHENMFWYRQDPGLGLRLIYFSYDVKMKEKGDIPEGYSVSREKKERFSLILESASTNQTSMYLCASSLPTGWQTQYFGPGTRLLVL.

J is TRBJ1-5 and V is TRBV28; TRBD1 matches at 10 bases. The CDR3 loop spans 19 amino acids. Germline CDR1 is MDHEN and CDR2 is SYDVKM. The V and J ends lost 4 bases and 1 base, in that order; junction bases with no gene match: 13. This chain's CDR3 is CASSSPGQGSSRSNQPQHF. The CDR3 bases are TGTGCCAGCAGTTCTCCGGGACAGGGGTCCAGCAGGAGCAATCAGCCCCAGCATTTT.

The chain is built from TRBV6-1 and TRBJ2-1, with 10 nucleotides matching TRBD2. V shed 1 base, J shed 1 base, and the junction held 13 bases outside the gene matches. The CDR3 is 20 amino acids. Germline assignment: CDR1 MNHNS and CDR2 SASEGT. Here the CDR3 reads CASSEVGLGLAERSYNEQFF. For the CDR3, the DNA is TGTGCCAGCAGTGAAGTCGGTTTAGGACTAGCGGAACGGTCCTACAATGAGCAGTTCTTC.

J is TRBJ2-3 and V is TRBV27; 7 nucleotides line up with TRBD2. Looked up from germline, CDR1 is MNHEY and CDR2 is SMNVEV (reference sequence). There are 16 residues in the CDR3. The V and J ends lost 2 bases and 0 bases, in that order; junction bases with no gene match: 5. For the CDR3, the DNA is TGTGCCAGCAGTTTAGATCTAGCGGAGAGCACAGATACGCAGTATTTT. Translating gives CASSLDLAESTDTQYF.

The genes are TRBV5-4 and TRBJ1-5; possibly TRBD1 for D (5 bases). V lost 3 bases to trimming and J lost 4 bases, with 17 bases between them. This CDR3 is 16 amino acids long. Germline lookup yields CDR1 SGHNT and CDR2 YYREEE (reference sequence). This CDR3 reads CASSSPGSGRNQPQHF. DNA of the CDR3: TGTGCCAGCAGCTCCCCTGGATCAGGGAGGAATCAGCCCCAGCATTTT. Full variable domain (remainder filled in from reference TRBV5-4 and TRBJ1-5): ETGVTQSPTHLIKTRGQQVTLRCSSQSGHNTVSWYQQALGQGPQFIFQYYREEENGRGNFPPRFSGLQFPNYSSELNVNALELDDSALYLCASSSPGSGRNQPQHFGDGTRLSIL.

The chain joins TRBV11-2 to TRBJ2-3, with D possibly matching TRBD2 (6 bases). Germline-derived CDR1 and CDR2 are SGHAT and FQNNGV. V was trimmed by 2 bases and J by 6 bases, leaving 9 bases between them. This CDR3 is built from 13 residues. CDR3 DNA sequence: TGTGCCAGCAGCTTAACGGGAGAGGATACGCAGTATTTT. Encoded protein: CASSLTGEDTQYF.

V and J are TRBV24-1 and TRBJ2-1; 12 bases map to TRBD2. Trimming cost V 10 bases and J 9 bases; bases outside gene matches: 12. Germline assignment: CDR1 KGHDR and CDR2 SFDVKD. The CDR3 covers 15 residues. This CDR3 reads CATRTSGKYGSEQFF. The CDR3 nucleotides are TGTGCCACGCGGACTAGCGGGAAATATGGTAGTGAGCAGTTCTTC.

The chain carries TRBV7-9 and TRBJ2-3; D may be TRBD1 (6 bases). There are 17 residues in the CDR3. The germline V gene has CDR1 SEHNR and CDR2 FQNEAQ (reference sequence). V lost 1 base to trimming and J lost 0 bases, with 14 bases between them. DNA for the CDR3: TGTGCCAGCAGCTTAGAGTGGGGGACACACAGCACAGATACGCAGTATTTT. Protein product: CASSLEWGTHSTDTQYF.

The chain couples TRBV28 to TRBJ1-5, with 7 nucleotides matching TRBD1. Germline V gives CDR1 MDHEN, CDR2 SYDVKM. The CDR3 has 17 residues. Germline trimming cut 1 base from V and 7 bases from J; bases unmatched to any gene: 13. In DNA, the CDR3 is TGTGCCAGCAGTTTATTTGTAAGGGCAGGGGGGACCCAGCCCCAGCATTTT. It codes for CASSLFVRAGGTQPQHF.

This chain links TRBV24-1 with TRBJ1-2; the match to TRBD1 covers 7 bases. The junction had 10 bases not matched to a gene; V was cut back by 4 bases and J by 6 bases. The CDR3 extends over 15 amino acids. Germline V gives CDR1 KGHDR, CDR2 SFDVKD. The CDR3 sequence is CATSDPRTGDNGYTF. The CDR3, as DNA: TGTGCCACCAGTGACCCACGGACAGGTGACAATGGCTACACCTTC.

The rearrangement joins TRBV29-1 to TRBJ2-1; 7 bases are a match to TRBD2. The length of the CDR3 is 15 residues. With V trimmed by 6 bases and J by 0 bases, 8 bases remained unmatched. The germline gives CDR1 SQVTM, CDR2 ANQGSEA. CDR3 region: CSVTPSSGSYNEQFF. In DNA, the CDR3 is TGCAGCGTCACGCCCTCTAGCGGCTCCTACAATGAGCAGTTCTTC.

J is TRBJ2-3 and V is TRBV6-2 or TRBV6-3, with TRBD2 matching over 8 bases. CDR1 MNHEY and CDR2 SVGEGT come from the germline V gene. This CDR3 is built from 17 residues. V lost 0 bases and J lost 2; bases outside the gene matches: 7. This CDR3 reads CASSYSIAGGPTDTQYF. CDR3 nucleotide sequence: TGTGCCAGCAGTTACTCTATTGCGGGGGGACCCACAGATACGCAGTATTTT.

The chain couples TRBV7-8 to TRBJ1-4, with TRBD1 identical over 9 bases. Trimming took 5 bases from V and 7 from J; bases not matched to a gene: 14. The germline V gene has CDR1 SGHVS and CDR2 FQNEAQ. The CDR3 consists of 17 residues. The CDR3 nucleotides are TGTGCCAGCAGCCGTATAACAGGGGGCGATATGGGTGAAAAACTGTTTTTT. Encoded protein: CASSRITGGDMGEKLFF. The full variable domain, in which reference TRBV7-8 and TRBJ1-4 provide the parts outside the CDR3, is GAGVSQSPRYKVAKRGQDVALRCDPISGHVSLFWYQQALGQGPEFLTYFQNEAQLDKSGLPSDRFFAERPEGSVSTLKIQRTQQEDSAVYLCASSRITGGDMGEKLFFGSGTQLSVL.

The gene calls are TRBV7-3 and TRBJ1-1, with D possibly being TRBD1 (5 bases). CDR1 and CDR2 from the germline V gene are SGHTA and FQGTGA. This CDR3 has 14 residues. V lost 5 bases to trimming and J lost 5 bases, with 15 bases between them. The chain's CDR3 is CASSAGGSETEAFF. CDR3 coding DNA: TGTGCCAGCAGCGCCGGGGGTAGTGAAACTGAAGCTTTCTTT.

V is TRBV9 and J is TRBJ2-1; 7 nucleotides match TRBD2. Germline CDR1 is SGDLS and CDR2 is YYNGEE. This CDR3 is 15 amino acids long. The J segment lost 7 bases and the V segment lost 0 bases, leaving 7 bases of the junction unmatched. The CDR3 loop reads CASSVGPGLSNEQFF. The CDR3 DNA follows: TGTGCCAGCAGCGTAGGGCCGGGACTATCAAATGAGCAGTTCTTC.

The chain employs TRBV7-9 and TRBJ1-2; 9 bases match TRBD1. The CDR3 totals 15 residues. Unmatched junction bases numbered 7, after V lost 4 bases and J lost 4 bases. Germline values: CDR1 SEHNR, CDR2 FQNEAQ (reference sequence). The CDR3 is CASSSGQGFSYGYTF. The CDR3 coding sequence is TGTGCCAGCAGCTCGGGACAGGGATTCTCCTATGGCTACACCTTC.

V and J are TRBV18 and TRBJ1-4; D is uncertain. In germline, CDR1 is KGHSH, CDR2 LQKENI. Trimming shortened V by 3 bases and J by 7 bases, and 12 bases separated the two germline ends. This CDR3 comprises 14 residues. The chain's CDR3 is CASSPGGGFEKLFF. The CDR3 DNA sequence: TGTGCCAGCTCACCGGGAGGAGGCTTTGAAAAACTGTTTTTT.